The 24 T cell receptor beta chains below all came from one sample that was sequenced in a study of cytomegalovirus exposure and HLA in healthy donors. The PCR made use of 60 Vbeta and 13 Jbeta primers. Using immunoSEQ multiplex PCR, the repertoire was profiled, and TCRdb retains in-frame clones only, with some absent. The repertoire holds approximately 180,000 clones, with roughly 85% as singletons. Sequencing input: PBMCs. These receptors were obtained from a woman under 30 in good health and CMV-seronegative.

This chain joins TRBV29-1 and TRBJ2-1; D not certain. The CDR3 runs to 10 residues. Germline lookup yields CDR1 SQVTM and CDR2 ANQGSEA. Between the trimmed V and J ends, which lost 6 bases and 10 bases, there was a span of 10 bases. The CDR3 region has the DNA TGCAGCGTCTTTAACTACGAGCAGTTCTTC. It specifies CSVFNYEQFF.

In this sample, this clone turned up a few times. The chain links TRBV4-1 to TRBJ1-2, with TRBD1 identical over 11 bases. CDR1 and CDR2 from the germline V gene are MGHRA and YSYEKL. The trim removed 4 bases at V and 4 bases at J, leaving 11 bases unmatched. CDR3 size: 17 residues. The CDR3 here is CASSPRSTGQGGYGYTF. The CDR3 DNA reads as TGCGCCAGCAGCCCCCGAAGCACGGGACAGGGGGGCTATGGCTACACCTTC.

The chain uses TRBV27 and TRBJ2-7, with unresolved D. The CDR3 has 13 amino acids. The germline V gene encodes CDR1 MNHEY and CDR2 SMNVEV (reference sequence). Trimming left V 2 bases short and J 4 bases short, with 9 bases between. The chain's CDR3 is CASSLQLEYEQYF. CDR3 in DNA: TGTGCCAGCAGTTTACAGCTAGAATACGAGCAGTACTTC.

This chain links TRBV6-5 with TRBJ1-2; TRBD1 matches at 7 bases. The CDR3 length is 13 residues. Unmatched junction bases numbered 3, after V lost 2 bases and J lost 6 bases. Per germline, CDR1 MNHEY and CDR2 SVGAGI. CDR3 bases: TGTGCCAGCAGTTACACAGGGGTCGATGGCTACACCTTC. Translating it yields CASSYTGVDGYTF.

This clone has more than one count but fewer than ten. The J gene is TRBJ2-1, the V gene TRBV5-1; 10 positions match TRBD2. This CDR3 spans 15 amino acids. Germline CDR1 SGHRS, CDR2 YFSETQ. V shed 3 bases and J 6 bases; nucleotides not matched to a gene: 6. In DNA, the CDR3 is TGCGCCAGCAGCTCTATTCTAGCGGGAGTCAATGAGCAGTTCTTC. It codes for CASSSILAGVNEQFF.

The chain links TRBV6-1 to TRBJ2-7, with no clear D. In germline, CDR1 is MNHNS, CDR2 SASEGT. The CDR3 consists of 14 residues. Trimming removed 2 bases from V and 6 bases from J, with 14 bases in between. The CDR3 is CASSELFSESEQYV. In DNA form, the CDR3 reads TGTGCCAGCAGTGAACTGTTTTCGGAAAGCGAGCAGTACGTC.

The chain has TRBV30 and TRBJ2-7; 10 bases map to TRBD2. Trimming took 0 bases from V and 3 from J; bases not matched to a gene: 11. Looked up from germline, CDR1 is GTSNPN and CDR2 is SVGIG (reference sequence). There are 17 residues in the CDR3. The CDR3: CAWSVPSLAGGFYEQYF. CDR3 coding DNA: TGTGCCTGGAGTGTACCTTCATTAGCGGGAGGATTCTACGAGCAGTACTTC.

V and J are TRBV4-1 and TRBJ2-6; 9 nucleotides match TRBD1. This CDR3 spans 16 amino acids. With 5 bases clipped from V and 1 base from J, the junction kept 3 bases outside the gene matches. Germline CDR1 MGHRA, CDR2 YSYEKL. CDR3 coding DNA: TGCGCCAGCAGCATAGACAGGGGGTCTGGGGCCAACGTCCTGACTTTC. Its translation is CASSIDRGSGANVLTF.

The chain has TRBV4-3 and TRBJ2-7; TRBD1 aligns across 8 bases. The germline gives CDR1 LGHNA, CDR2 YSLEER. The ends lost 0 bases at V and 3 bases at J; junction bases unmatched: 4. The CDR3 spans 15 residues. As DNA, the CDR3 is TGCGCCAGCAGCCAAGAAACAGGGGGGTACTACGAGCAGTACTTC. Residues: CASSQETGGYYEQYF.

This chain connects TRBV6-5 to TRBJ2-7; possibly TRBD1 for D (5 bases). Trimming removed 7 bases at V and 0 bases at J, with 13 bases between. Germline lookup yields CDR1 MNHEY and CDR2 SVGAGI. This CDR3 is 14 amino acids long. This CDR3 reads CASKTQGHSYEQYF. CDR3 nucleotide sequence: TGTGCCAGCAAGACTCAGGGCCACTCCTACGAGCAGTACTTC.

The genes are TRBV21-1 and TRBJ2-7; TRBD2 is the table's D call and was not checked against the DNA. TRBV21-1 is recorded as a pseudogene. The CDR3 extends over 15 amino acids. The CDR3 nucleotides read TGTGCCAGCAGCAAAGCGCTCCCAGCTAACTACGAGCAGTACGTC. As protein: CASSKALPANYEQYV.

A single count supports this clone. The chain recombines TRBV11-3 with TRBJ2-7; D may be TRBD1 (5 bases). V lost 1 base and J 4 bases, leaving 8 bases between the germline ends. There are 13 residues in the CDR3. Germline-derived CDR1 and CDR2 are SGHNT and YENEEA. The CDR3 is CASSLGPGYEQYV. DNA of the CDR3: TGTGCCAGCAGCTTAGGGCCAGGGTACGAGCAGTACGTC.

This clone was picked up one time. The chain joins TRBV27 to TRBJ2-1; D unclear. Trimming pared 3 bases from V and 0 bases from J, leaving 6 bases between. This CDR3 has 14 residues. The germline V gene has CDR1 MNHEY and CDR2 SMNVEV (reference sequence). In DNA, the CDR3 is TGTGCCAGCAGTTTCGTCCTCTCCTACAATGAGCAGTTCTTC. It is translated as CASSFVLSYNEQFF.

The gene calls are TRBV10-1 and TRBJ2-2; weak D call: TRBD2 (6 bases). The germline V gene has CDR1 WNHNN and CDR2 SYGVQD (reference sequence). The CDR3 extends over 14 amino acids. The V and J ends lost 3 bases and 5 bases respectively, with 10 bases between them. For the CDR3, the DNA is TGCGCCAGCAGTGACGGTGCGGGGACCGGGGAGCTGTTTTTT. Its translation is CASSDGAGTGELFF.

The rearrangement joins TRBV27 to TRBJ1-2; the match to TRBD1 covers 8 bases. Germline V gene sequence: CDR1 MNHEY, CDR2 SMNVEV (reference sequence). V trimming: 4 bases; J trimming: 8 bases; junction bases outside the gene matches: 3. The CDR3 runs 12 residues. CDR3 sequence reads: CASSSTGGGYTF. The CDR3 DNA follows: TGTGCCAGCAGTTCAACAGGGGGGGGCTACACCTTC.

The V and J genes are TRBV28 and TRBJ1-4, with 7 nucleotides matching TRBD1. The CDR3 runs 14 residues. With 10 bases clipped from V and 7 bases from J, the junction kept 12 bases outside the gene matches. CDR1 MDHEN and CDR2 SYDVKM come from the germline V gene. The CDR3 here is CATKGDRVGEKLFF. DNA of the CDR3: TGTGCCACCAAGGGAGACAGGGTGGGTGAAAAACTGTTTTTT.

The chain combines TRBV21-1 with TRBJ1-4. TRBV21-1 is recorded as a pseudogene. The CDR3 runs to 13 residues. In nucleotides, the CDR3 is TGTGCCAGGCGGGGGGCCTATAATGAAAAACTGTTTTTT. This sequence encodes CARRGAYNEKLFF.

J is TRBJ1-4 and V is TRBV6-5; D is unresolved. From germline, CDR1 is MNHEY and CDR2 SVGAGI. Trimming pared 5 bases from V and 8 bases from J, leaving 12 bases between. This CDR3 is 13 amino acids long. CDR3 nucleotide sequence: TGTGCCAGCAGTCGGGAATATGGAGAAAAACTGTTTTTT. Translation gives CASSREYGEKLFF.

This clone was recorded once. V gene TRBV5-1 combines with J gene TRBJ2-1, with TRBD1 matching over 10 bases. The V gene's germline CDR1 is SGHRS and CDR2 YFSETQ. J gave up 7 bases and V 4 bases, and 11 bases lay outside the gene matches. The CDR3 spans 16 residues. CDR3 nucleotides: TGCGCCAGCAGCCCCTCCCGGGACAGGGGATTTAATGAGCAGTTCTTC. The encoded protein is CASSPSRDRGFNEQFF.

The V call is TRBV19, the J call TRBJ2-1; no clear D. The V end was cut by 7 bases, the J end by 3 bases, with 13 bases between. The CDR3 is made up of 14 amino acids. Looked up from germline, CDR1 is LNHDA and CDR2 is SQIVND (reference sequence). CDR3 loop: CASTAGGNYNEQFF. CDR3 coding DNA: TGTGCCAGTACGGCTGGCGGTAACTACAATGAGCAGTTCTTC.

V is TRBV29-1 and J is TRBJ1-3; 7 nucleotides match TRBD1. The CDR3 covers 13 residues. CDR1 SQVTM and CDR2 ANQGSEA come from the germline V gene. Trimming removed 7 bases from V and 0 bases from J; junction bases left unmatched: 3. The CDR3 is CSAGTASGNTIYF. CDR3 coding DNA: TGCAGCGCCGGGACAGCCTCTGGAAACACCATATATTTT. The full variable domain, with the rest looked up from reference TRBV29-1 and TRBJ1-3, is SAVISQKPSRDICQRGTSLTIQCQVDSQVTMMFWYRQQPGQSLTLIATANQGSEATYESGFVIDKFPISRPNLTFSTLTVSNMSPEDSSIYLCSAGTASGNTIYFGEGSWLTVV.

CDR3: CASSRGVEQFF. The CDR3 bases are TGTGCCAGCAGCCGCGGGGTAGAGCAGTTCTTC. The chain has TRBV11-3 and TRBJ2-1, with D perhaps matching TRBD2 (6 bases). Germline values: CDR1 SGHNT, CDR2 YENEEA. The V end lost 5 bases, the J end lost 10 bases, and 9 bases lay between the germline ends. The CDR3 totals 11 residues.

The genes are TRBV9 and TRBJ2-2, with D perhaps matching TRBD2 (6 bases). CDR1 and CDR2 from the germline V gene are SGDLS and YYNGEE. Trimming took 3 bases from V and 5 from J, leaving 14 bases between them. The CDR3 is 15 amino acids. In DNA form, the CDR3 reads TGTGCCAGCAGCGCTGTGGAGGGCCGGACCGGGGAGCTGTTTTTT. Residues: CASSAVEGRTGELFF.

The chain employs TRBV10-3 and TRBJ2-7; the D gene is possibly TRBD2 (6 bases). Between the trimmed V and J ends, which lost 10 bases and 3 bases, there was a span of 13 bases. CDR3 length equals 12 residues. In germline, CDR1 is ENHRY, CDR2 SYGVKD. Here the CDR3 DNA reads TGTGCCACCAAGGAGGGGCTCTACGAGCAGTACTTC. Its translation: CATKEGLYEQYF.